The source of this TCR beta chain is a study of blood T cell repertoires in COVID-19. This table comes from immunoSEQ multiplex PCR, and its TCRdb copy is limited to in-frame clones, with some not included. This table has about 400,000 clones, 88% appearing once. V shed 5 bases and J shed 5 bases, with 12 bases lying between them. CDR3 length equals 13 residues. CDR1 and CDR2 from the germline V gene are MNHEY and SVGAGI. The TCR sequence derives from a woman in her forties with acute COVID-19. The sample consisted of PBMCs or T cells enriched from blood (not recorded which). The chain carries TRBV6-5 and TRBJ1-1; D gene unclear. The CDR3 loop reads CASSNPRGTEAFF. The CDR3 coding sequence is TGTGCCAGCAGTAACCCACGAGGTACTGAAGCTTTCTTT.